This T cell receptor (beta chain) was recorded in a study of T cell responses to AZD1222 COVID-19 vaccine. The study's findings and limits: The sample set comprised mostly white British donors with more females, and clonal diversity was possibly underestimated. Recipients of AZD1222 seropositive at baseline numbered only 6 or 7. Repertoires were collected only later (after the peak T cell response had occurred).

V was cut by 3 bases and J by 0 bases, with 12 bases left in between. There are 16 residues in the CDR3. Germline CDR1 LNHDA, CDR2 SQIVND (reference sequence). TCRdb's table, derived via immunoSEQ multiplex PCR, lists solely in-frame clones and lacks some. Seen here are about 82,000 clones, about 90% observed once, and the top ten hold about 3%. Notes on this clone: Its target is not known.

This chain connects TRBV19 to TRBJ1-3; D ambiguous. Sample: peripheral blood, taken 28 days after the second AZD1222 dose. This clonotype was sampled from an adult who received the AZD1222 COVID-19 vaccine. CDR3 sequence (DNA): TGTGCCAGTAGTATTATTTCGGGGAGCTCTGGAAACACCATATATTTT. Translated, it gives CASSIISGSSGNTIYF.